This T cell receptor beta chain was observed in a study of shared T cell receptors in the human thymus. Assay: immunoSEQ multiplex PCR; the TCRdb copy retains only in-frame clones and omits some. The sample shows about 730,000 clones, 80% to 90% of them seen only once. The CDR3 totals 14 residues. CDR1 and CDR2 from the germline V gene are SGHAT and FQDESV (reference sequence). Trimming stripped 3 bases from V and 0 bases from J, with 8 bases between. Another study also made use of these data, one on human thymus T cells. That source adds: Donors consisted of healthy Finnish infants (having corrective surgery for congenital heart defects). There were highly overlapping thymic repertoires among unrelated individuals, as related research reported.

The chain links TRBV11-1 to TRBJ1-2, with D perhaps matching TRBD1 (6 bases). The specimen sequenced was thymocytes. The sequence was obtained from a girl in the first two years of life with a congenital heart defect. This CDR3 is CASSFDRTNYGYTF. The CDR3, as DNA: TGTGCCAGCAGCTTTGACAGGACTAACTATGGCTACACCTTC.